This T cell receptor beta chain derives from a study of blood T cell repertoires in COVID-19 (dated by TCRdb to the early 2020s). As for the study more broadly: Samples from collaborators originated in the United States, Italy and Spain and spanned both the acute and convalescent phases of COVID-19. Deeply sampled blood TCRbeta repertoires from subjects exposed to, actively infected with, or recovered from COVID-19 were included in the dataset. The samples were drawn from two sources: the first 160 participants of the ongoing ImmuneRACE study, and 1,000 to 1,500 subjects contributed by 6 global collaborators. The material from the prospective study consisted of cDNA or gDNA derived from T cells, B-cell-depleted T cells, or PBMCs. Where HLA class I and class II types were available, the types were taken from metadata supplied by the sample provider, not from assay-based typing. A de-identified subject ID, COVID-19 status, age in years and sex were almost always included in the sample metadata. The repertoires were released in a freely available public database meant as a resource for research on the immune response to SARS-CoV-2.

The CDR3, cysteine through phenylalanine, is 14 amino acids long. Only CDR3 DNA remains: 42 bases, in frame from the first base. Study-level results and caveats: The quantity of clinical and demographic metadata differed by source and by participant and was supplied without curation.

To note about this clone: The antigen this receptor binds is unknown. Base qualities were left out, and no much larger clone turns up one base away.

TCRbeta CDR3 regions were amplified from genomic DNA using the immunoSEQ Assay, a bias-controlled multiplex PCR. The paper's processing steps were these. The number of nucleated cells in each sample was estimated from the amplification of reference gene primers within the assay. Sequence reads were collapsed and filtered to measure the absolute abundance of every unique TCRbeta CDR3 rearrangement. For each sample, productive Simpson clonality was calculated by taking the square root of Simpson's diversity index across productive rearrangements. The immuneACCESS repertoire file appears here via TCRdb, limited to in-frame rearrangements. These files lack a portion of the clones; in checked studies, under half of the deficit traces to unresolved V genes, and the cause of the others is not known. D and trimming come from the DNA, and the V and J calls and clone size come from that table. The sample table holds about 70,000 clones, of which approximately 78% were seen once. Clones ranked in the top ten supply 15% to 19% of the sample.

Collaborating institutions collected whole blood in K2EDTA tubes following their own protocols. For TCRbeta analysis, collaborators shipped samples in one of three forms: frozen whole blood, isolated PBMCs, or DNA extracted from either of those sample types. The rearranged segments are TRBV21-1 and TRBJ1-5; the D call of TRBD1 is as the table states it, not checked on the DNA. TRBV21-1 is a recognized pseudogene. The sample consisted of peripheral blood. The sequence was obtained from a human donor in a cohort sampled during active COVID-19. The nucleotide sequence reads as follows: TGTGCCAGCAGTCCCGACAGAAGCAATCAGCCCCAGCATTTT. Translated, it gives CASSPDRSNQPQHF.